This is a list of T cell receptor beta chains from one sample in a study of cytomegalovirus exposure and HLA in healthy donors. Profiled with immunoSEQ multiplex PCR; TCRdb holds only in-frame clones, not every one. The sample holds approximately 150,000 clones, just under 70% seen once. The sequenced material came from PBMCs. The receptor source for this set is a man aged 55 to 70 in good health and CMV-seronegative. Both conserved end residues are part of each CDR3. A D gene is named only where the DNA matches it firmly. The listing skips clone size in some rows; elsewhere it reads once, few, many or a size class.

TRBD1	TRBV6-5	.	TRBJ1-1	15	TGTGCCAGCAGTCTGACGGCAGGGGGCTGGTCTGAAGCTTTCTTT	CASSLTAGGWSEAFF
.	TRBV7-6	.	TRBJ2-5	14	TGTGCCAGCAGCTTAGACCCCAGCCAAGAGACCCAGTACTTC	CASSLDPSQETQYF
.	TRBV30	.	TRBJ2-7	14	TGTGCCTGGACCGCCGGCCGGAGGGCCTACGAGCAGTACTTC	CAWTAGRRAYEQYF
TRBD1	TRBV19	.	TRBJ2-5	16	TGTGCCAGTAGTAACATCCGGGACAGGGGTGAAGAGACCCAGTACTTC	CASSNIRDRGEETQYF
.	TRBV11-2	.	TRBJ2-2	18	TGTGCCAGCAGCTTAATAGAATATCGGGACACCTACACCGGGGAGCTGTTTTTT	CASSLIEYRDTYTGELFF
.	TRBV7-8	.	TRBJ1-1	13	TGTGCCAGCAGCCTTTTGGCGGGCACTGAAGCTTTCTTT	CASSLLAGTEAFF
.	TRBV29-1	few	TRBJ1-2	13	TGCAGCGTTGAATTGCGGGGGAACTATGGCTACACCTTC	CSVELRGNYGYTF
TRBD1	TRBV5-6	few	TRBJ2-6	18	TGTGCCAGCAGCTCAAACAGGGGGCGCTTCACTGGGGCCAACGTCCTGACTTTC	CASSSNRGRFTGANVLTF
.	TRBV7-2	.	TRBJ1-4	16	TGTGCCAGCAGCTTAGTAAGCCTTGCAACTAATGAAAAACTGTTTTTT	CASSLVSLATNEKLFF
TRBD1	TRBV7-9	.	TRBJ1-1	15	TGTGCCAGCAGCTTAGGGGACAGGGTAAACACTGAAGCTTTCTTT	CASSLGDRVNTEAFF
TRBD2	TRBV27	.	TRBJ2-7	16	TGTGCCAGCAGTGCCGGACTAGCGGGAGGATCCATCGTGCAGTACTTC	CASSAGLAGGSIVQYF
.	TRBV11-2	.	TRBJ2-7	14	TGTGCCAGCAGCTTTGATCGACAGGCAGACGAGCAGTACTTC	CASSFDRQADEQYF
.	TRBV30	few	TRBJ2-7	12	TGTGCCTGGAGTACGAGGGGGGGTTGGCAGTACTTC	CAWSTRGGWQYF
.	TRBV7-8	few	TRBJ1-6	14	TGTGCCGGCATGAACCCCCCGGATAATTCACCCCTCCACTTT	CAGMNPPDNSPLHF
.	TRBV29-1	.	TRBJ1-6	15	TGCAGCGCCAAACAGGGAAGTGCCCGGAATTCACCCCTCCACTTT	CSAKQGSARNSPLHF
.	TRBV4-2	.	TRBJ1-5	16	TGTGCCAGCAGCCAAGATGGTACGGTGGGCGATCAGCCCCAGCATTTT	CASSQDGTVGDQPQHF
TRBD1	TRBV4-3	.	TRBJ2-7	14	TGCGCCAGCAGCCTCCGGACAGGGGTCTACGAGCAGTACTTC	CASSLRTGVYEQYF
.	TRBV5-1	.	TRBJ2-3	12	TGCGCCAGCAGCTTGTTAACAGATACGCAGTATTTT	CASSLLTDTQYF
TRBD1	TRBV4-2	.	TRBJ1-4	13	TGTGCCAGCAGCCAAGGGGACAGGGAAAAACTGTTTTTT	CASSQGDREKLFF
TRBD1	TRBV6-1	once	TRBJ1-5	16	TGTGCCAGCAGTGGTATTGTTCGGACAGGGGAAGAGCCCCAGCATTTT	CASSGIVRTGEEPQHF
TRBD1	TRBV10-3	once	TRBJ1-2	15	TGTGCCATCAGTGACGCAGGACAGGGACACTATGGCTACACCTTC	CAISDAGQGHYGYTF
.	TRBV12-5	few	TRBJ2-3	19	TGTGCTAGTGGTCCCGACACAGAACGCTTTGGAAATAGCACAGATACGCAGTATTTT	CASGPDTERFGNSTDTQYF
.	TRBV28	.	TRBJ2-7	13	TGTGCCAGCATCCCTAGCCCTGCCTACGAGCAGTACTTC	CASIPSPAYEQYF
TRBD1	TRBV13	.	TRBJ1-2	20	TGTGCCAGCAGCTTAGAAGGCAGGACAGGGCCCGGGGGAGGTCGTTATGGCTACACCTTC	CASSLEGRTGPGGGRYGYTF